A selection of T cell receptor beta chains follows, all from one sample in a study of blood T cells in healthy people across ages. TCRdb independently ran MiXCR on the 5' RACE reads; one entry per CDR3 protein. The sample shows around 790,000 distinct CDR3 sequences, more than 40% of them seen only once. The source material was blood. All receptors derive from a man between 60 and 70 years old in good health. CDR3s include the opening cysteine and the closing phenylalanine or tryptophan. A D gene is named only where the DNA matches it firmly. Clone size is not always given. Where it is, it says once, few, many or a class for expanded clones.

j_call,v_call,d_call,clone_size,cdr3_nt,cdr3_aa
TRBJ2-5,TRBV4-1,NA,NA,TGCGCCAGCAGCCAAGGAACAGGGTTGGAGACCCAGTACTTC,CASSQGTGLETQYF
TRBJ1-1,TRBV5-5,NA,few,TGTGCCAGCAGCTTCAGTTTTAACACTGAAGCTTTCTTT,CASSFSFNTEAFF
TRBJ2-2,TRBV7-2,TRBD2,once,TGTGCCAGCAGCCCCCGACTAGCACACACCGGGGAGCTGTTTTTT,CASSPRLAHTGELFF
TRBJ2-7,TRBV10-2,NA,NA,TGCGCCGGCAGTGATGGCAGGGGAAAGGACGAGCAGTACTTC,CAGSDGRGKDEQYF
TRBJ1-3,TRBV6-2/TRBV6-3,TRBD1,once,TGTGCCACCTCGGGACAGATCGGAAACACCATATATTTT,CATSGQIGNTIYF
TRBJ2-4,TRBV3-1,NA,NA,TGTGCCAGCAGCCAAGATGGGGACCCCAACATTCAGTACTTC,CASSQDGDPNIQYF
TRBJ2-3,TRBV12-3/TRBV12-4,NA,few,TGTGCCAGCAGTTTGGTGGCGGGGTCGATGAATACGCAGTATTTT,CASSLVAGSMNTQYF
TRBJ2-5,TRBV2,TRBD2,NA,TGTGCCAGCAACACGGGACTAGCGGGAAAAGAGACCCAGTACTTC,CASNTGLAGKETQYF
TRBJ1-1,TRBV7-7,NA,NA,TGTGCTAGCAGCTTTCGGGACTTGAGCACTGAAGCTTTCTTT,CASSFRDLSTEAFF
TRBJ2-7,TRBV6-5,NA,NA,TGTGCCAGCCGGAACCTCGGACTTTACAATGAGCAGTACTTC,CASRNLGLYNEQYF
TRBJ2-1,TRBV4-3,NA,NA,TGCGCCAGCAGCCAAGATCCTATCGGGATCTACAATGAGCAGTTCTTC,CASSQDPIGIYNEQFF
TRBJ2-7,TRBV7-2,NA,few,TGTGCCAGCAGCCGGAAGGCAGGCGAATTTTACGAGCAGTACTTC,CASSRKAGEFYEQYF
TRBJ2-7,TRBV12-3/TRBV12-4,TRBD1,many,TGTGCCAGCAGTTTAGTAGGACAGGGAGCCTACGAGCAGTACTTC,CASSLVGQGAYEQYF
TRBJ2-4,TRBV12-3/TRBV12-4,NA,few,TGTGCCAGCAGACGCAGCCCCGCCGTGGCCAAAAACATTCAGTACTTC,CASRRSPAVAKNIQYF
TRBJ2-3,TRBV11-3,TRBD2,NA,TGTGCCAGCAGCCCCAGACTAGCGGGCTACCAAGATACGCAGTATTTT,CASSPRLAGYQDTQYF
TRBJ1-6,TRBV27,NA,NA,TGTGCCAGCAGGCCAGCGCTTACAGGGAAGAGACCTCGTGTCCTCCACTTT,CASRPALTGKRPRVLHF
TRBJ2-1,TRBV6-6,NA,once,TGTGCCAGCAGTTACTCCGCGGGGACCAACAATGAGCAGTTCTTC,CASSYSAGTNNEQFF
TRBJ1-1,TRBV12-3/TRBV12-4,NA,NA,TGTGCCAGCAGTTTAGGTCCCGGGACTGAAGCTTTCTTT,CASSLGPGTEAFF
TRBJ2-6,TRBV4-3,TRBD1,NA,TGCGCCAGCAGCCAAGAGGGAACAGGGGGACGCTCTGGGGCCAACGTCCTGACTTTC,CASSQEGTGGRSGANVLTF
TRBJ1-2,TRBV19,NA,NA,TGTGCCAGTAGTGCAATCTTACAGGGTATCGATGGCTACACCTTC,CASSAILQGIDGYTF
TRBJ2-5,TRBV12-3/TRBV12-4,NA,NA,TGTGCCAGCAGCAGGACAGCGGTCCCAAGAGACCAGTACTTC,CASSRTAVPRDQYF
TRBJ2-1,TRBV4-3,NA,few,TGCGCCAGCAGCCTCGACGTGAATTTCCCCTACAATGAGCAGTTCTTC,CASSLDVNFPYNEQFF
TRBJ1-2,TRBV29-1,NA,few,TGCAGCGTTGAGGGCGTCCAAGGGGATAACTATGGCTACACCTTC,CSVEGVQGDNYGYTF
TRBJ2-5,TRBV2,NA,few,TGTGCCAGCAGGCCGGGGTTCGAGGAGACCCAGTACTTC,CASRPGFEETQYF
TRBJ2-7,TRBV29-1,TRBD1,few,TGCAGCGTAGGGGACAGGGGCAGCGAGCAGTACTTC,CSVGDRGSEQYF
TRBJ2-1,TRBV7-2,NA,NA,TGTGCCAGCAGCTTAGGCGGGACAGAATACAATGAGCAGTTCTTC,CASSLGGTEYNEQFF
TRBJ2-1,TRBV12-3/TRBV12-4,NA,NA,TGTGCCAGCAACATAGTGGGGTCCTACAATGAGCAGTTCTTC,CASNIVGSYNEQFF
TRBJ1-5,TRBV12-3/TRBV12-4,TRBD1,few,TGTGCCAGCACCCCCGACAGGGCGAATCAGCCCCAGCATTTT,CASTPDRANQPQHF
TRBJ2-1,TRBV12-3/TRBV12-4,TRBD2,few,TGTGCCAGCAGGTCTCGCGGGGGGGCCGCCTACAATGAGCAGTTCTTC,CASRSRGGAAYNEQFF